The rows below give T cell receptor beta chains drawn from one sample of a study of shared clonotypes between healthy human individuals. Clones were read by immunoSEQ multiplex PCR, and TCRdb kept only the in-frame ones, dropping some. This table has millions of clones, just over 90% appearing once. Material for sequencing was naive CD4+ T cells from PBMCs. All receptors derive from a man younger than 35 in good health. Some clones in this sample may be carry-over from other donors' samples. CDR3s leave out the opening cysteine and the closing phenylalanine or tryptophan.

J | V | CDR3
TRBJ1-1 | TRBV7-2 | ASSLVRASGDAEAF
TRBJ1-2 | TRBV5-1 | ASSVDRPLYGYT
TRBJ2-3 | TRBV28 | ASSFPQLAHSTDTQY
TRBJ2-3 | TRBV9 | ASSVAGTVHTDTQY
TRBJ1-2 | TRBV4-2 | ASSPLTGNYGYT
TRBJ2-4 | TRBV5-1 | ASSWGTSGRSNIQY
TRBJ1-1 | TRBV7-8 | ASPGQQNTEAF
TRBJ2-1 | TRBV28 | ASSWNYEQF
TRBJ1-1 | TRBV28 | ASSFGGAMGTEAF
TRBJ2-2 | TRBV18 | ASSPPKYTGELF
TRBJ2-3 | TRBV28 | ASKRGGTDTQY
TRBJ1-5 | TRBV18 | ASSTLQGNQPQH
TRBJ2-4 | TRBV6-1 | ASRPGTAKNIQY
TRBJ2-3 | TRBV27 | ASREGGRDTQY
TRBJ2-5 | TRBV7-3 | ASSPGVGAGEETQY
TRBJ1-1 | TRBV5-4 | ASSLDPPGQGDTEAF
TRBJ2-3 | TRBV28 | ASSLGLAGRGDTQY
TRBJ1-2 | TRBV6-1 | ASSRQGANYGYT
TRBJ2-6 | TRBV14 | ASSSYRDSGANVLT
TRBJ1-5 | TRBV5-8 | ASSSRYGTGTNQPQH
TRBJ1-6 | TRBV27 | ASMGAGGSPLH
TRBJ1-4 | TRBV28 | ASSGQGLINEKLF
TRBJ1-1 | TRBV5-5 | ASSLVTGSNTEAF
TRBJ2-5 | TRBV5-1 | ASSLGTAQETQY
TRBJ1-3 | TRBV15 | ATSKDRERHTIY
TRBJ2-7 | TRBV10-2 | ASTPGLSWQY
TRBJ2-2 | TRBV4-1 | ASSQAGTSGSVTGELF
TRBJ2-7 | TRBV5-1 | ASSLYPGTAREGYEQY
TRBJ1-1 | TRBV10-2 | ASSESMWAVSTEAF
TRBJ1-1 | TRBV14 | ASSQRNTEAF
TRBJ2-3 | TRBV28 | ASSLPGQGLIDTQY
TRBJ2-7 | TRBV15 | ATSRDSGTTYEQY
TRBJ1-4 | TRBV11-2 | ASSEGRNNEKLF
TRBJ2-5 | TRBV5-1 | ASSRQGDTQETQY
TRBJ2-2 | TRBV5-5 | ASTLLADTLLVGELF
TRBJ1-2 | TRBV4-1 | ASSQGSGVGYT
TRBJ2-1 | TRBV7-6 | ASSPPAGLGPYNEQF
TRBJ2-7 | TRBV6-5 | ASSYSSSGSYEQY
TRBJ2-3 | TRBV5-1 | ASSLVVTGAGNRDTQY
TRBJ2-3 | TRBV5-4 | ASSSIPDTQY
TRBJ1-4 | TRBV7-2 | ASSPRGQGRGEKLF
TRBJ2-1 | TRBV7-9 | ASSLGGRPDEQF
TRBJ1-2 | TRBV4-1 | ASSQVPRKVNYGYT
TRBJ2-2 | TRBV10-3 | AIPSSGDTGELF
TRBJ1-1 | TRBV18 | ASSPDQLGLNTEAF
TRBJ2-3 | TRBV18 | ASSMRSGGDTDTQY
TRBJ1-4 | TRBV7-9 | ASSISGHGTNEKLF
TRBJ2-5 | TRBV7-2 | ASSLRPIETQY